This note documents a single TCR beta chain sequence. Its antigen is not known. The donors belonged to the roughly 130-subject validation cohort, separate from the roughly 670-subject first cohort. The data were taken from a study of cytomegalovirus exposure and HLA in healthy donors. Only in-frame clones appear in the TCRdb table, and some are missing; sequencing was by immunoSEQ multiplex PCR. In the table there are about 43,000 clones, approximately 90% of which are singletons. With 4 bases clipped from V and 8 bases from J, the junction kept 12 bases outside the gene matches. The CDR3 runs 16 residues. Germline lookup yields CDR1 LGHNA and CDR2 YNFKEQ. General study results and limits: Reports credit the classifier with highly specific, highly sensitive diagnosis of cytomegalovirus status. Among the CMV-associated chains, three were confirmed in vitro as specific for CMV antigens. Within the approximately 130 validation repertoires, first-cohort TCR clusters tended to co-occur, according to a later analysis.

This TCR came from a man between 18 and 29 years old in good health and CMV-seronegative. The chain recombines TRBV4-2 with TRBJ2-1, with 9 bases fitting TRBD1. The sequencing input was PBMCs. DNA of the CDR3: TGTGCCAGCAGCCGCATAGGGACAGGGCCTGGGTATGAGCAGTTCTTC. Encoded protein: CASSRIGTGPGYEQFF.